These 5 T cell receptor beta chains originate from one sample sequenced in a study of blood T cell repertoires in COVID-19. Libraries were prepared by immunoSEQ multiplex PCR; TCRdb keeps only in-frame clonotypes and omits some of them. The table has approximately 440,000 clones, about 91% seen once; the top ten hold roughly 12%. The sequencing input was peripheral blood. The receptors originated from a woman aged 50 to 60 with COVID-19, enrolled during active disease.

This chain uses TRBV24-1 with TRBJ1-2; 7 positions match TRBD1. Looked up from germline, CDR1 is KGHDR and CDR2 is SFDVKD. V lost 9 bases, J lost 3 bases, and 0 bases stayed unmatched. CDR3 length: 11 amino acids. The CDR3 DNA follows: TGTGCCACCGGACAGGACTATGGCTACACCTTC. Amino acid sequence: CATGQDYGYTF.

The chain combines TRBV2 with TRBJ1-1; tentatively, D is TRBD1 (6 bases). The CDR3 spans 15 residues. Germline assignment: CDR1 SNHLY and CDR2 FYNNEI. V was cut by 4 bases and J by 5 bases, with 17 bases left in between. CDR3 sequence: CASSGGRGQGTEAFF. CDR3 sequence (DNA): TGTGCCAGCAGTGGAGGGAGGGGCCAGGGGACTGAAGCTTTCTTT.

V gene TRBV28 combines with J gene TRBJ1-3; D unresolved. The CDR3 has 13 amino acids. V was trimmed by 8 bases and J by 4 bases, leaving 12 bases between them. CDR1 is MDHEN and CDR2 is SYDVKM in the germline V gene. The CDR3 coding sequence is TGTGCCAGCCTAGTATCTGGGGGAAACACCATATATTTT. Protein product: CASLVSGGNTIYF.

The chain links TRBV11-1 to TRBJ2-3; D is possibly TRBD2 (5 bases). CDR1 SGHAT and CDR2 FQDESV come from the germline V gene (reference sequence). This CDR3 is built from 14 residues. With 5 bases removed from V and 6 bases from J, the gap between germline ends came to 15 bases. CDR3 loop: CASSRADLRDTQYF. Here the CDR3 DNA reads TGTGCCAGCAGCCGAGCGGACCTTCGGGATACGCAGTATTTT. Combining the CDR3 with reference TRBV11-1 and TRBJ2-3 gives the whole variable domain EAEVAQSPRYKITEKSQAVAFWCDPISGHATLYWYRQILGQGPELLVQFQDESVVDDSQLPKDRFSAERLKGVDSTLKIQPAELGDSAMYLCASSRADLRDTQYFGPGTRLTVL.

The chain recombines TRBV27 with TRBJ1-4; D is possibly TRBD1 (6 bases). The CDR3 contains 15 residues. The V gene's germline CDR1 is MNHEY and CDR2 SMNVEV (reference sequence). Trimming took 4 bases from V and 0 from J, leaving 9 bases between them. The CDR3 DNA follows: TGTGCCAGCAGTTCCAACAGGGCAACTAATGAAAAACTGTTTTTT. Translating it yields CASSSNRATNEKLFF.